Below, one T cell receptor beta chain is given with its context. The junction had 9 bases not matched to a gene; V was cut back by 4 bases and J by 6 bases. The germline gives CDR1 SEHNR, CDR2 FQNEAQ (reference sequence). The CDR3 sequence is 14 residues long. The sample originates from a study of blood T cell repertoires in COVID-19. Study as a whole: Italy, Spain and the United States were the sources of the convalescent and acute COVID-19 samples.

Clones were sequenced by immunoSEQ multiplex PCR, and TCRdb holds only the in-frame ones, with some missing. The sample lists about 160,000 clones, approximately 83% seen once, with 9.1% in the top ten. V gene TRBV7-9 combines with J gene TRBJ2-7; 7 nucleotides agree with TRBD1. The origin of this receptor is an elderly woman with active or convalescent COVID-19. The sample taken for sequencing was peripheral blood. The CDR3 DNA follows: TGTGCCAGCAGCTCCGGACAGGACCCACGCGAGCAGTACTTC. Encoded protein: CASSSGQDPREQYF.